This entry concerns a single T cell receptor beta chain. Here immunoSEQ multiplex PCR was the method, and the copy in TCRdb shows in-frame clones only, minus some. The table records approximately 180,000 clones, around 92% of them present only once. The entry originates in a study of control samples from healthy donors and cancer patients. This CDR3 contains 12 residues. From germline, CDR1 is SQVTM and CDR2 ANQGSEA. Trimming cost V 5 bases and J 15 bases, with 19 bases left between them. The sequence came from a middle-aged woman in good health. The specimen sequenced was blood. The chain joins TRBV29-1 to TRBJ2-2; D perhaps matches TRBD2 (6 bases). As DNA, the CDR3 is TGCAGCGTTCTCGCCGGGGAAGGGAGGTTGTTTTTT. This encodes CSVLAGEGRLFF.